What follows are 5 T cell receptor beta chains derived from one specimen sequenced in a study of OX40 agonist ivuxolimab in advanced cancers. Library construction relied on the immunoSEQ multiplex PCR assay. TCRdb's version of the immuneACCESS table is confined to in-frame rearrangements and falls short of the full clone set. An unresolved V gene accounts for under half of the shortfall where checked; the remainder is of unknown origin. For this sample the table gives around 84,000 clones, of which approximately 89% were detected only once. The top ten hold over 0.15% of the sample. The sequencing here drew on CD4+ or CD8+ T cells sorted from blood, taken in a trial of the OX40 agonist ivuxolimab. These receptors were taken from an adult with an advanced solid tumor such as melanoma, head and neck, liver or kidney cancer.

The J gene is TRBJ1-6, the V gene TRBV10-3; tentative D call: TRBD1 (5 bases). The CDR3 spans 15 residues. Germline CDR1 ENHRY, CDR2 SYGVKD. Trimming removed 6 bases from V and 7 bases from J, with 16 bases in between. This CDR3 is CAISAAGHVNSPLHF. The DNA for the CDR3 is TGTGCCATCAGCGCGGCTGGACACGTCAATTCACCCCTCCACTTT.

The V call is TRBV11-2, the J call TRBJ2-1, with D possibly matching TRBD2 (5 bases). The germline V gene encodes CDR1 SGHAT and CDR2 FQNNGV. Trimming took off 2 bases at V and 9 bases at J, with 8 bases between the two ends. The CDR3 consists of 12 residues. The CDR3 spells CASSLQRGEQFF. The CDR3 DNA sequence: TGTGCCAGCAGCTTACAACGGGGTGAGCAGTTCTTC.

This sequence joins TRBV2 and TRBJ1-4; D is ambiguous. Germline V gene lookup returns CDR1 SNHLY and CDR2 FYNNEI. Trimming stripped 3 bases from V and 7 bases from J, with 9 bases between. The CDR3 is 13 residues long. CDR3 nucleotide sequence: TGTGCCAGCAGTGAGAGGGAGGGTGAAAAACTGTTTTTT. Its protein product is CASSEREGEKLFF.

This sequence joins TRBV14 and TRBJ1-6; the D gene is possibly TRBD1 (5 bases). The CDR3 spans 15 residues. CDR1 and CDR2 from the germline V gene are SGHDN and FVKESK. Between the trimmed V and J ends, which lost 3 bases and 6 bases, there was a span of 12 bases. The CDR3 nucleotides are TGTGCCAGCAGCCAGGGAGGGGCGCGTAATTCACCCCTCCACTTT. Its translation: CASSQGGARNSPLHF.

V is TRBV6-1 and J is TRBJ2-7; weak D call: TRBD1 (6 bases). Germline V CDR1 and CDR2: MNHNS, SASEGT. This CDR3 region has 9 residues. CDR3 protein: CQTRGEQYF. The CDR3 DNA is TGTCAGACCAGGGGCGAGCAGTACTTC.